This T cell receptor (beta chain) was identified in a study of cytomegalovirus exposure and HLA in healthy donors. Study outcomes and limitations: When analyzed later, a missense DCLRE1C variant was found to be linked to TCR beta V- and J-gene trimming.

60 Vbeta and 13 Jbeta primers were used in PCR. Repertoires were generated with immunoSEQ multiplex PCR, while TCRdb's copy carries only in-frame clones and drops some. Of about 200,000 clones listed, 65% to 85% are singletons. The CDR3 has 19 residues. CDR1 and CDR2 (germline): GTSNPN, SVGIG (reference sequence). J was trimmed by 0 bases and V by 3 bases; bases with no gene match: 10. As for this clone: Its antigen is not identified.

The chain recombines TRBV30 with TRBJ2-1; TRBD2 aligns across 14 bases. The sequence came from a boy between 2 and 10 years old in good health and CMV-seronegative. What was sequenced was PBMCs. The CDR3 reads CAWRPPQGLAGGSYNEQFF. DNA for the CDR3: TGTGCCTGGAGACCTCCTCAAGGACTAGCGGGAGGCTCCTACAATGAGCAGTTCTTC. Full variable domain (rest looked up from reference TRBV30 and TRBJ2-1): SQTIHQWPATLVQPVGSPLSLECTVEGTSNPNLYWYRQAAGRGLQLLFYSVGIGQISSEVPQNLSASRPQDRQFILSSKKLLLSDSGFYLCAWRPPQGLAGGSYNEQFFGPGTRLTVL.